What follows is one T cell receptor (beta chain) and its context. Its antigen is still unknown. MiXCR, applied by TCRdb to the 5' RACE reads, yields one record per CDR3 protein. The table has more than 250,000 distinct CDR3 sequences, around 7.3% seen once; the top ten hold roughly a sixth. The data were obtained in a study of T cells after yellow fever vaccination. Broader study findings: Abundant bulk-population clonotypes could contaminate the FACS-sorted repertoires. The study re-detected most primary-vaccination clones after the booster (roughly 95% CD4, roughly 85% CD8). The secondary response showed a weaker magnitude and a faster peak, day 5 versus 15. The CD4 and CD8 compartments had a small share of their clonotypes in common.

The length of the CDR3 is 16 residues. In germline, CDR1 is DFQATT, CDR2 SNEGSKA (reference sequence). Trimming pared 0 bases from V and 3 bases from J, leaving 17 bases between. The chain uses TRBV20-1 and TRBJ2-5; weak D call: TRBD2 (6 bases). The clonotype originates from a man younger than 30 who received the YFV17D yellow fever vaccine. Sequencing was performed on PBMCs, taken approximately 40 days after the first yellow fever vaccination. CDR3 loop: CSARDNRDFVKETQYF. The CDR3 DNA reads as TGCAGTGCTAGAGATAACCGGGACTTTGTAAAAGAGACCCAGTACTTC.